Here is one T cell receptor (beta chain) with its context. The antigen is not known. V was cut by 2 bases and J by 2 bases, with 13 bases left in between. Per germline, CDR1 LNHDA and CDR2 SQIVND (reference sequence). This CDR3 has 16 residues. This sample stems from a study of cytomegalovirus exposure and HLA in healthy donors. Study observations and caveats: Researchers reported in a later analysis that a missense DCLRE1C variant was tied to TCR beta V- and J-gene trimming. On later analysis, the bulk of CMV-associated TCR beta chains appeared to be HLA-restricted. Confirmation was obtained in vitro that a few CMV-associated chains are specific for CMV antigens. Cytomegalovirus status, reportedly, was diagnosed with high specificity and sensitivity by the classifier.

The PCR used 60 Vbeta and 13 Jbeta primers. Here immunoSEQ multiplex PCR was the method, and the copy in TCRdb shows in-frame clones only, minus some. This sample has 140,000 to 150,000 clones, with 70% found just once. The clonotype originates from a woman in her fifties or sixties in good health and CMV-seropositive. The source material was PBMCs. The chain is built from TRBV19 and TRBJ1-5; no firm D call. The CDR3, as DNA: TGTGCCAGTAGTATATACACATCGTCAGGCAATCAGCCCCAGCATTTT. Translating it yields CASSIYTSSGNQPQHF.